The clone carrying this T cell receptor (beta chain) was seen a handful of times. As for time point: patch test 3, about 24 weeks after DPC sensitization. Stated treatment: therapeutic diphenylcyclopropenone sensitization with weekly scalp DPC. V lost 3 bases and J 3 bases, leaving 11 bases between the germline ends. The CDR3 loop spans 14 amino acids. This record comes from a study of human T cells and chemical hapten exposure. TCRdb fed the RACE reads into MiXCR, producing one record per CDR3 protein. The sample records about 120,000 distinct CDR3 sequences, roughly 12% being singletons. The sequencing used whole blood, collected in connection with sensitization to the hapten diphenylcyclopropenone (DPC). The rearrangement joins TRBV12-3 or TRBV12-4 to TRBJ1-1, with D unresolved. The sequence was obtained from a woman in her fifties or sixties with alopecia areata. Some clones in this sample may be carry-over from other donors' samples. The CDR3: CASSLDGKDTEAFF. DNA of the CDR3: TGTGCCAGCAGTTTGGACGGGAAAGACACTGAAGCTTTCTTT.